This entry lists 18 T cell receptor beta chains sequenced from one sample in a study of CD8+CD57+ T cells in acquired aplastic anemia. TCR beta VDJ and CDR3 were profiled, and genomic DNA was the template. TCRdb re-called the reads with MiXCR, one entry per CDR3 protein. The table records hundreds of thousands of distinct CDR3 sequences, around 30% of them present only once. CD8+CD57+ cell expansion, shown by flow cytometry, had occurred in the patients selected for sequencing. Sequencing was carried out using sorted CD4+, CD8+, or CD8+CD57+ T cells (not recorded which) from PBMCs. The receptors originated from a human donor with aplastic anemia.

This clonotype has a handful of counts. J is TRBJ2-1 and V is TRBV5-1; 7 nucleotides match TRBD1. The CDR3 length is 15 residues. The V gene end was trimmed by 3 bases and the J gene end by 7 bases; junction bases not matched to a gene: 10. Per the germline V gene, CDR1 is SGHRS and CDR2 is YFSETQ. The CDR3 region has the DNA TGCGCCAGCAGCTCGAGGACAGGTTCGGGTAATGAGCAGTTCTTC. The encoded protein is CASSSRTGSGNEQFF.

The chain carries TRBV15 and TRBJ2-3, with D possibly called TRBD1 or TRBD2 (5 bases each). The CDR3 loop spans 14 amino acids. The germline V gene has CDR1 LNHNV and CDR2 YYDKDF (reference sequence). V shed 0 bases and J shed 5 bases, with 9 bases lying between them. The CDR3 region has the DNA TGTGCCACCAGCAGAGATAAGAGGGGAGATACGCAGTATTTT. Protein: CATSRDKRGDTQYF.

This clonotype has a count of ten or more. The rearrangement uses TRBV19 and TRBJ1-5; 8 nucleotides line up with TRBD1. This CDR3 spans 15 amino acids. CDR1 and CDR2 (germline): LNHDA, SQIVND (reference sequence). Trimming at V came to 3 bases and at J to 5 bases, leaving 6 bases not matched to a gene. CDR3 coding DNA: TGTGCCAGTAGTATCAGGGGGACAGGACATCAGCCCCAGCATTTT. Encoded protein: CASSIRGTGHQPQHF.

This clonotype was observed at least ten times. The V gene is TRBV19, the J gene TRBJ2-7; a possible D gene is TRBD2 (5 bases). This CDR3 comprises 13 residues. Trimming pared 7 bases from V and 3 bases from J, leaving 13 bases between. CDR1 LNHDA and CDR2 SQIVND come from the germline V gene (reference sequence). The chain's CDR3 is CASTEIRGYEQYF. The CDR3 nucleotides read TGTGCCAGTACCGAAATCCGGGGCTACGAGCAGTACTTC. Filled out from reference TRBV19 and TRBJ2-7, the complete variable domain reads DGGITQSPKYLFRKEGQNVTLSCEQNLNHDAMYWYRQDPGQGLRLIYYSQIVNDFQKGDIAEGYSVSREKKESFPLTVTSAQKNPTAFYLCASTEIRGYEQYFGPGTRLTVT.

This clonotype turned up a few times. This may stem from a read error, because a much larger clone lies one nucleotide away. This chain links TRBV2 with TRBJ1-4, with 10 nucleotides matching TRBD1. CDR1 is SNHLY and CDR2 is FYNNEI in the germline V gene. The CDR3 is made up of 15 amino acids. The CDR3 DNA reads TGTGCCGGCAGTAACTCTAGGACAGGGGGTGAAAAACTGTTTTTT. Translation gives CAGSNSRTGGEKLFF.

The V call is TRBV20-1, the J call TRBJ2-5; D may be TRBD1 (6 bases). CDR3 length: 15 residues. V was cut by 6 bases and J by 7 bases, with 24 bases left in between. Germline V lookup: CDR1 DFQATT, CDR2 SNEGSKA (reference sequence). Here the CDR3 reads CSAYAAGTGSVTQYF. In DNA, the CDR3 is TGCAGTGCCTACGCCGCTGGTACAGGGTCAGTGACCCAGTACTTC.

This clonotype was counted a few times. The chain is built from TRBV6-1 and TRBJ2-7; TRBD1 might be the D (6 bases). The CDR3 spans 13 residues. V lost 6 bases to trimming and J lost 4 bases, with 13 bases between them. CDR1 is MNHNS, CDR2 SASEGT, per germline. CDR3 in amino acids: CASRAGVGYEQYF. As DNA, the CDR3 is TGTGCCAGCAGGGCAGGGGTGGGGTACGAGCAGTACTTC.

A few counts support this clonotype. The CDR3 here is CASSSPRQGGAYSNQPQHF. The DNA of the CDR3 is TGTGCCAGCAGTTCACCCCGACAGGGCGGGGCTTATAGCAATCAGCCCCAGCATTTT. V is TRBV4-2 and J is TRBJ1-5, with 7 bases fitting TRBD1. J gave up 0 bases and V 6 bases, and 17 bases lay outside the gene matches. The CDR3 is made up of 19 amino acids. Looked up from germline, CDR1 is LGHNA and CDR2 is YNFKEQ.

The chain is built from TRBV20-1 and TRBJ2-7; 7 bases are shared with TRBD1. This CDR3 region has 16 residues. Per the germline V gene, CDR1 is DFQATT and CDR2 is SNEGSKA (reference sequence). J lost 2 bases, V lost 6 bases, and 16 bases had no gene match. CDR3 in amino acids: CSASSTGLGTAYEQYF. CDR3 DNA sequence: TGCAGTGCCAGTAGTACAGGCCTCGGGACAGCCTACGAGCAGTACTTC.

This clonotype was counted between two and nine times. In DNA form, the CDR3 reads TGTGCCAGCACTCAGAATATTGTAAGCAATCAGCCCCAGCATTTT. Encoded protein: CASTQNIVSNQPQHF. V usage is TRBV6-1 and J usage is TRBJ1-5; D unresolved. Germline assignment: CDR1 MNHNS and CDR2 SASEGT. The length of the CDR3 is 15 residues. V dropped 7 bases and J dropped 1 base, with 14 bases sitting between them.

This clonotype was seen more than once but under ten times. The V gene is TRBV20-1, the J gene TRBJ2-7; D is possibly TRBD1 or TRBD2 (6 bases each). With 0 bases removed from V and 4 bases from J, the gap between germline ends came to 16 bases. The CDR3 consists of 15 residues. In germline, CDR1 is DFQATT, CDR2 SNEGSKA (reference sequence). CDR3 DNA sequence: TGCAGTGCTAGAGATTTTCGGGGGCCAGGTTACGAGCAGTACTTC. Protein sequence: CSARDFRGPGYEQYF.

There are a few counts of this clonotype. CDR3 residues: CSGVGGVADTQYF. The CDR3 DNA follows: TGCAGTGGCGTAGGAGGCGTTGCAGATACGCAGTATTTT. The chain uses TRBV20-1 and TRBJ2-3; D perhaps matches TRBD2 (5 bases). Germline lookup yields CDR1 DFQATT and CDR2 SNEGSKA (reference sequence). The V end lost 7 bases, the J end lost 4 bases, and 15 bases lay between the germline ends. The CDR3 is 13 amino acids.

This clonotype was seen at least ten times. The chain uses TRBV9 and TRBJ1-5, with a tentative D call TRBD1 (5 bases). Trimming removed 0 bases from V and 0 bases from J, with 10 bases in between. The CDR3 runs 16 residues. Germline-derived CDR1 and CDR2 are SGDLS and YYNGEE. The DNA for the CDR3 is TGTGCCAGCAGCGTAGGATCGGGGGATAGCAATCAGCCCCAGCATTTT. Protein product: CASSVGSGDSNQPQHF.

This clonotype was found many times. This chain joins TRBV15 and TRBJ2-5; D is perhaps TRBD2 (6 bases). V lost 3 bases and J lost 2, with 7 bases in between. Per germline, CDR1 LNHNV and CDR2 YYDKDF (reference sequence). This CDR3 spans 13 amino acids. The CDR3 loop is CATSSGSQETQYF. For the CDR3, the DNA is TGTGCCACCAGCAGCGGGAGTCAAGAGACCCAGTACTTC.

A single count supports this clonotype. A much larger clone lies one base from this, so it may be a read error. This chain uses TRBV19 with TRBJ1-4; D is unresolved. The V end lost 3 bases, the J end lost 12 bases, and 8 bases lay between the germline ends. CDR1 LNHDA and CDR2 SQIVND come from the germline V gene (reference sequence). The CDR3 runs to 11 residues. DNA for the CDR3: TGTGCCAGTAGTATTATGGAAGAACTGTTTTTT. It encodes CASSIMEELFF.

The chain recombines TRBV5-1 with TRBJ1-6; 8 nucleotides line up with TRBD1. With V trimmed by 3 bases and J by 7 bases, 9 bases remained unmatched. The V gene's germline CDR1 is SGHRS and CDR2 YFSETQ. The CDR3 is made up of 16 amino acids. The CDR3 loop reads CASSSEDRDVNSPLHF. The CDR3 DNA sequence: TGCGCCAGCAGCTCCGAGGACAGGGACGTAAATTCACCCCTCCACTTT.

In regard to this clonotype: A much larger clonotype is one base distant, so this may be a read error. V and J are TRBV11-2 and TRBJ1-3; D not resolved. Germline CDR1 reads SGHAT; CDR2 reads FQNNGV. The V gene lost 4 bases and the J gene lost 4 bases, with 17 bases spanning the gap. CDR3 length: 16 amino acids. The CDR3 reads CASSSTGGVSGNTIYF. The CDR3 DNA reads TGTGCCAGCAGCTCGACTGGTGGCGTATCGGGAAACACCATATATTTT.

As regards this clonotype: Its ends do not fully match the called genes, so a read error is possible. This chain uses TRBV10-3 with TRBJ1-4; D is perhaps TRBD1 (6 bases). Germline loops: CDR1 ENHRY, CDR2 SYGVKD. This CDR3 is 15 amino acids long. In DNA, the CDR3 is TGTGCCAGCAGTTACTCGACGGGGGCAGGGGAAAAACTGTTTTTT. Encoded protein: CASSYSTGAGEKLFF.